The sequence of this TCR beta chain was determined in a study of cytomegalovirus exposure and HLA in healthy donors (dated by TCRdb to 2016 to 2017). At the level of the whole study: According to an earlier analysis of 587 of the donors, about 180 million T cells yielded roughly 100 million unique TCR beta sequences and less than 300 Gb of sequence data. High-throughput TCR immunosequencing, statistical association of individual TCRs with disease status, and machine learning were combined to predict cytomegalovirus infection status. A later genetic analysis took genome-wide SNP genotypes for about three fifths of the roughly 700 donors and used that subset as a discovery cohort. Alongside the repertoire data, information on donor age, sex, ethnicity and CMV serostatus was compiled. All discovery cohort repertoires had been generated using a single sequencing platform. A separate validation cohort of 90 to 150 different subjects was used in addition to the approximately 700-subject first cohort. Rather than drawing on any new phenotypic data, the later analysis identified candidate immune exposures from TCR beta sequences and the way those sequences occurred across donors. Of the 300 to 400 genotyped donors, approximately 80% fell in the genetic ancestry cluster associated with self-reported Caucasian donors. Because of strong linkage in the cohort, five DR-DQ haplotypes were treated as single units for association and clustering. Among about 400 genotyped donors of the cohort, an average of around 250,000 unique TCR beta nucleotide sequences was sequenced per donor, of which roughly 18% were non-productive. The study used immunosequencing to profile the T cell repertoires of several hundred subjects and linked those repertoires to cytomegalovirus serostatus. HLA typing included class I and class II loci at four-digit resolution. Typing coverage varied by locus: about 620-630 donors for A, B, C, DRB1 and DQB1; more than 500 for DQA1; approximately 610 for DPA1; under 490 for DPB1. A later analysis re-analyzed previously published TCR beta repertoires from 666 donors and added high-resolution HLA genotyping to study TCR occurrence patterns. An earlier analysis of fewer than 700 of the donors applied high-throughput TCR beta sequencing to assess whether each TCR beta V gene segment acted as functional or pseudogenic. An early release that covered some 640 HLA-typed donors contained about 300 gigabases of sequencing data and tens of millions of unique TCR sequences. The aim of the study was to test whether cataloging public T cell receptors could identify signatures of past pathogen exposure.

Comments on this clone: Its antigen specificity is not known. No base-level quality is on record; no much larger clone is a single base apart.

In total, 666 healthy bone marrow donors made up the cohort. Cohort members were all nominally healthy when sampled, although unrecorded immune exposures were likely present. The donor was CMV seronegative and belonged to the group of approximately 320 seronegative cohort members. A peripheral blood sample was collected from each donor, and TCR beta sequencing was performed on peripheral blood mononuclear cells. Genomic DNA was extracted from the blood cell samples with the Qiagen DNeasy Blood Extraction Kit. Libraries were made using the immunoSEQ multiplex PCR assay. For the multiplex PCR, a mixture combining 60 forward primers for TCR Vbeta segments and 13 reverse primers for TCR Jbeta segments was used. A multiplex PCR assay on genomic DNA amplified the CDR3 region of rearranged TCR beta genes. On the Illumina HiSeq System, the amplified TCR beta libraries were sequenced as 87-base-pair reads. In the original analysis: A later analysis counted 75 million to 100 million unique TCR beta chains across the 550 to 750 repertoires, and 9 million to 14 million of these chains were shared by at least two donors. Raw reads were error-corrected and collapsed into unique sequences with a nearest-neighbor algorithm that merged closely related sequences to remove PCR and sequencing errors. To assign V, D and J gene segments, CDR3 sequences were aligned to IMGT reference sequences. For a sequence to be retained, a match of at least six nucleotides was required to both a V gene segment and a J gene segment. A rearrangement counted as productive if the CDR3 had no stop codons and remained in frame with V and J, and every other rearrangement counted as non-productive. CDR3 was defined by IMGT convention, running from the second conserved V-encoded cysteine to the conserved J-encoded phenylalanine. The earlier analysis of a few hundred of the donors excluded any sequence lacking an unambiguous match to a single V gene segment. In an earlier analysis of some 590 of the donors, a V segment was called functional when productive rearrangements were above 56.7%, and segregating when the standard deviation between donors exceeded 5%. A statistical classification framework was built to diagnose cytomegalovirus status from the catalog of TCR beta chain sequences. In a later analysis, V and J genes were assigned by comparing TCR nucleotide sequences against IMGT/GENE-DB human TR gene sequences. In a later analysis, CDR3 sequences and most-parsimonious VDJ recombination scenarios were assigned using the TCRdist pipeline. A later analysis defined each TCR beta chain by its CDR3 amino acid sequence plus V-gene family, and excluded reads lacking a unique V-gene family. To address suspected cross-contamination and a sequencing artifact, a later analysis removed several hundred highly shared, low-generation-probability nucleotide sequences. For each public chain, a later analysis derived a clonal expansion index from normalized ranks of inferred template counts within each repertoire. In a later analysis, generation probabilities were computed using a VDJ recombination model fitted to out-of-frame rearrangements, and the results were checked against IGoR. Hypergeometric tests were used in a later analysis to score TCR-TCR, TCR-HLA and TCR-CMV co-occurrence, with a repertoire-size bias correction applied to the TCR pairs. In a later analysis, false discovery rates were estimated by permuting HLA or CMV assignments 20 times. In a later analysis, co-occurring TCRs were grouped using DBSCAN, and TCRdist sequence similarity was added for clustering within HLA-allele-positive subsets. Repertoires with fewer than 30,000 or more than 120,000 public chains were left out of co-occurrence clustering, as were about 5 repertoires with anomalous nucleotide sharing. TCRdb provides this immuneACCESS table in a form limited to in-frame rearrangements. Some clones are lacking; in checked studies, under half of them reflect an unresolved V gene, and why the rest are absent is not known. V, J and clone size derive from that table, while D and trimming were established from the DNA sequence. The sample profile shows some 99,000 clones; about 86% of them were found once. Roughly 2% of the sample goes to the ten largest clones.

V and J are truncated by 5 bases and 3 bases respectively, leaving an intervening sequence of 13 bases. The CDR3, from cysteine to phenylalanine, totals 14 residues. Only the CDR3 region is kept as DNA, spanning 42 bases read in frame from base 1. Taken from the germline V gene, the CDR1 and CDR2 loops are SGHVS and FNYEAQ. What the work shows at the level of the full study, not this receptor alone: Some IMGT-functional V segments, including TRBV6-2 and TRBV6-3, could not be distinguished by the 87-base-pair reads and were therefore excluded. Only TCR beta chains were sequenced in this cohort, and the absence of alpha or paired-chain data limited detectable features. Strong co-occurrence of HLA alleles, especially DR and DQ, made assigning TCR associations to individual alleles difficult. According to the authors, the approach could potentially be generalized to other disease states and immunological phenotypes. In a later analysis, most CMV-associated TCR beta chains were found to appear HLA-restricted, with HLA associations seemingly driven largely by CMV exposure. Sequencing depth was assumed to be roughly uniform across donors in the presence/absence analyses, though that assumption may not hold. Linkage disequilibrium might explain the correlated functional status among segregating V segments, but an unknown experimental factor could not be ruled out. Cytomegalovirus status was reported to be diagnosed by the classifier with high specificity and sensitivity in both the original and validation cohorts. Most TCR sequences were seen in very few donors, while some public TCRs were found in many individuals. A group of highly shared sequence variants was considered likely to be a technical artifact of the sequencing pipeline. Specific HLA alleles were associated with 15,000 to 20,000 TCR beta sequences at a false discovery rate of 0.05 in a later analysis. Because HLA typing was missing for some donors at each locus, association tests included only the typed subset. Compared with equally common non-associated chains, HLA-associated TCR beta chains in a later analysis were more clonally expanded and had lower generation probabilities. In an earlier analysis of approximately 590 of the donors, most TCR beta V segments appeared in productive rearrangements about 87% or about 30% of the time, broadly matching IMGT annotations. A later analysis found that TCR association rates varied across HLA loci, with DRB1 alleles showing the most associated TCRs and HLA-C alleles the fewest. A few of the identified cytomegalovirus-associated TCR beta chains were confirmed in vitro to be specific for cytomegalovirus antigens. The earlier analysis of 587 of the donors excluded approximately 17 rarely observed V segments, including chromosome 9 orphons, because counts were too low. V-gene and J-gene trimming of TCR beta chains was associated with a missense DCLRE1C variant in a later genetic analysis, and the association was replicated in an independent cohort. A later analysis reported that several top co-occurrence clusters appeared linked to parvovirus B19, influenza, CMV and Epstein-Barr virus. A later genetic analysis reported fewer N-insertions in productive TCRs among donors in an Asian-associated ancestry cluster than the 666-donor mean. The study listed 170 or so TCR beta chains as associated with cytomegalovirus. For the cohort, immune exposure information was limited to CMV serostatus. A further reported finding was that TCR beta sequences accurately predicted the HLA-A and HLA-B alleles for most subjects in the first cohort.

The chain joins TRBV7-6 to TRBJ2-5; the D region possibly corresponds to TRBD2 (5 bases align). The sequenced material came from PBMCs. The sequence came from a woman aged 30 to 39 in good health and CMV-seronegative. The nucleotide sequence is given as TGTGCCAGCAGCCCAGACTATCCCGAAGAGACCCAGTACTTC. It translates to CASSPDYPEETQYF.